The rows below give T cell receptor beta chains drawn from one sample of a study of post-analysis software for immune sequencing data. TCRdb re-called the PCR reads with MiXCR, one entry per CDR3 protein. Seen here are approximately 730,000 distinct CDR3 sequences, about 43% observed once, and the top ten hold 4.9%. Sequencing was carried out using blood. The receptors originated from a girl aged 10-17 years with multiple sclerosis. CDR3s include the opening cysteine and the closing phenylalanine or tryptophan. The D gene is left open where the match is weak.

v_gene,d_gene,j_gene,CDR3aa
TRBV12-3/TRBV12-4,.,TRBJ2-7,CASSFSQGEREQYF
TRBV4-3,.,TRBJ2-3,CASSQGLGGTDTQYF
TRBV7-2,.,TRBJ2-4,CASSRIGVQTKNIQYF
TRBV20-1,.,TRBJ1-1,CSAREESTEAFF
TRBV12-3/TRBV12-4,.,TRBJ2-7,CASRGSLYERYF
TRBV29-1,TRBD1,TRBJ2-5,CSVEARDRGEPQYF
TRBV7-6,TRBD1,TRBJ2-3,CASSYLGTGKNTDTQYF
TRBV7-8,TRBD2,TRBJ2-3,CASSWPSRLAGGTSTDTQYF
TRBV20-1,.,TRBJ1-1,CSARDLGRATEAFF
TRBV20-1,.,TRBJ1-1,CSARVPGRVSTEAFF
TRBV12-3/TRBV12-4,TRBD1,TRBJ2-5,CASSSGTGPLAQYF
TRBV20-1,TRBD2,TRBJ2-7,CSASKAGGYYEQYF
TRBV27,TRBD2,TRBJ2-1,CASSSLKLAEKGNEQFF
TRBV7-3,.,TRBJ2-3,CASSLSASLTDTQYF
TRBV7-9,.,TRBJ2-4,CASSSPVGVAKNIQYF
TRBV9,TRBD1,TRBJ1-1,CASGEDPQGDTEAFF
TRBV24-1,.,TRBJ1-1,CATSDDTGLNSFF
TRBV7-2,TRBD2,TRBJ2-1,CASSLWTSGSYNEQFF
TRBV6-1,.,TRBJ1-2,CASTGTSYGYTF
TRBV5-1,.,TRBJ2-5,CASSVRGLPQETQYF
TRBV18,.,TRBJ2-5,CASSSAVGTRTRYF
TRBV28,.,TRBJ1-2,CASSLRHTNYGYTF
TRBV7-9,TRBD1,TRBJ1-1,CASSEGTANTEAFF
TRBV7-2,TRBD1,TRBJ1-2,CASSSRTGGLGYTF
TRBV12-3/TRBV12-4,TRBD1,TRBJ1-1,CASRPIDRVEAFF
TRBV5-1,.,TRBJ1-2,CASRRGGDAANYGYTF
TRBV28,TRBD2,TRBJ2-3,CASSLSLAGGTDTQYF
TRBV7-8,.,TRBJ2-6,CASSLGRIGANVLTF
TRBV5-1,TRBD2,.,CASSSAGGLTAYEQYF
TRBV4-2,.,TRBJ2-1,CASSQDLGTLYNEQFF
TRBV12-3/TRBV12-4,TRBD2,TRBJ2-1,CASSLRGTSGRAEQFF
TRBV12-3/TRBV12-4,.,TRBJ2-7,CASGPGAQYF
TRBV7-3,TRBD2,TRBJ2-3,CASASSGSTDTQYF
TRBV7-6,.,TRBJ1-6,CASSSSRGRSGNSPLHF
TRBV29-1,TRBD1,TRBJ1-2,CSVAGRGLGYTF
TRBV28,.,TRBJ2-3,CASSHSESLAIRTTDTQYF
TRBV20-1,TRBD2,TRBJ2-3,CSATLAGGEDTQYF
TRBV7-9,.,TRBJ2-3,CASANYGTDTQYF
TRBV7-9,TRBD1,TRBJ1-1,CASSPYTGAVEAFF
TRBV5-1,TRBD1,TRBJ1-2,CASSSGQAGGYTF
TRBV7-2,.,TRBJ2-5,CASSKWTGEETQYF
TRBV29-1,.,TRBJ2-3,CSVDRGTDTQYF
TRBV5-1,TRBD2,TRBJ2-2,CASSIKREPRELFF
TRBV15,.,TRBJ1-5,CATSRFPGQNSNQPQHF
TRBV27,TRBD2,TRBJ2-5,CASSWGTTNEQYF
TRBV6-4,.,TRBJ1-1,CACSVELNTEAFF
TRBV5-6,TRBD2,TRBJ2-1,CASSTGLAGDEQFF
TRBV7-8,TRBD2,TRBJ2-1,CASSLGGLAVYNEQFF
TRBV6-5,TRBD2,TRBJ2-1,CASSSGLAGGLFEQFF
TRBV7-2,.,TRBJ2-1,CASSPAWNEQFF
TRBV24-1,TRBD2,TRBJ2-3,CATSGFGASGPSTDTQYF
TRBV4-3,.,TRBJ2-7,CASSQENGTPASYEQYF
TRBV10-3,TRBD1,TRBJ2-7,CAIRITGARGYEQYF